One sample yielded the 22 T cell receptor beta chains listed below, sequenced in a study of blood T cells in healthy people across ages (dated by TCRdb to between 2015 and 2017). The receptor library was made with 5' RACE. This sample was sequenced with an Illumina HiSeq 2500. The second PCR ran for about 7 to 11 cycles and used a J-beta primer mix along with a sample-barcoded 5' primer. TCRdb itself trimmed the public reads at Q25 with fastp, ran MiXCR and retained productive beta chains. Every CDR3 protein is listed once, alongside the most common genes and DNA of its rows. The sample contains more than 1,400,000 distinct CDR3 sequences, roughly 45% of them found a single time. The ten largest make up approximately 7.9% of the sample. The sample taken for sequencing was blood. These receptors were collected from a young woman in good health.

The table lists this clonotype with a few counts. This chain joins TRBV27 and TRBJ2-3; D is ambiguous. Germline V gene lookup returns CDR1 MNHEY and CDR2 SMNVEV (reference sequence). The CDR3 spans 12 residues. Trimming removed 3 bases at V and 6 bases at J, with 7 bases between. The CDR3 DNA reads TGTGCCAGCAGTTTGAAGTGGGATACGCAGTATTTT. As protein: CASSLKWDTQYF.

The sample holds a few counts of this clonotype. The rearrangement uses TRBV7-2 and TRBJ2-5, with D unclear. Germline V gene sequence: CDR1 SGHTA, CDR2 FQGNSA. Deletions cut 3 bases from V and 2 bases from J, with 10 bases between. This CDR3 region has 14 residues. For the CDR3, the DNA is TGTGCCAGCAGCTTCACCCGGGTGCAAGAGACCCAGTACTTC. Encoded protein: CASSFTRVQETQYF.

This clonotype has only a few counts. The V gene is TRBV7-3, the J gene TRBJ2-3; D is perhaps TRBD1 (5 bases). The CDR3 loop spans 15 amino acids. V shed 5 bases and J shed 5 bases, with 17 bases lying between them. The germline V gene has CDR1 SGHTA and CDR2 FQGTGA. The CDR3 bases are TGTGCCAGCAGCCACAATGGGGCAGTTGGAGATACGCAGTATTTT. Translation gives CASSHNGAVGDTQYF.

This clonotype was detected only a few times. The CDR3 region is CASSPAGSTGNTIYF. Here the CDR3 DNA reads TGCGCCAGCAGCCCGGCGGGATCAACGGGAAACACCATATATTTT. The chain joins TRBV4-1 to TRBJ1-3; no reliable D call. With 4 bases removed from V and 4 bases from J, the gap between germline ends came to 14 bases. Germline CDR1 MGHRA, CDR2 YSYEKL. This CDR3 contains 15 residues.

This clonotype was seen a few times. The chain couples TRBV29-1 to TRBJ2-3; D is uncertain. Trimming cost V 3 bases and J 0 bases, with 10 bases left between them. Per germline, CDR1 SQVTM and CDR2 ANQGSEA. The CDR3 runs 14 residues. CDR3 sequence: CSVEGPLSTDTQYF. CDR3 nucleotide sequence: TGCAGCGTTGAGGGTCCGCTGAGCACAGATACGCAGTATTTT.

This sequence joins TRBV20-1 and TRBJ2-5; 7 bases fit TRBD2. TRBJ2-7 matches the DNA end more closely, so the J call is doubtful. The CDR3 extends over 11 amino acids. Germline V gene sequence: CDR1 DFQATT, CDR2 SNEGSKA (reference sequence). CDR3 amino acids: CSASGVGEQYF. DNA for the CDR3: TGCAGTGCGAGCGGGGTGGGCGAGCAGTACTTC.

This clonotype was found a few times. The chain couples TRBV20-1 to TRBJ1-5, with TRBD1 as a possible D gene (5 bases). CDR1 and CDR2 from the germline V gene are DFQATT and SNEGSKA (reference sequence). Trimming cost V 5 bases and J 1 base, with 12 bases left between them. The CDR3 sequence is 14 residues long. CDR3 DNA sequence: TGCAGTGCTGCCCAGGGAGTGAGCAATCAGCCCCAGCATTTT. Translation gives CSAAQGVSNQPQHF.

The chain carries TRBV9 and TRBJ1-1; D is unclear. Germline CDR1 SGDLS, CDR2 YYNGEE. V lost 2 bases and J 0 bases, leaving 11 bases between the germline ends. The CDR3 is made up of 15 amino acids. DNA for the CDR3: TGTGCCAGCAGCGTCTCCCAGACCATGAACACTGAAGCTTTCTTT. This gives the protein CASSVSQTMNTEAFF.

V gene TRBV6-5 combines with J gene TRBJ2-7, with D perhaps TRBD1 (6 bases). The germline V gene has CDR1 MNHEY and CDR2 SVGAGI. V was pared by 2 bases and J by 3 bases, with 14 bases between. The CDR3 consists of 15 residues. CDR3 sequence (DNA): TGTGCCAGCAGTTACAAGGGGGTAGGGTTCTACGAGCAGTACTTC. It specifies CASSYKGVGFYEQYF.

The rearrangement joins TRBV7-6 to TRBJ2-4; the D is unclear. The DNA matches TRBJ2-7 better at its end, which makes the J call doubtful. Germline assignment: CDR1 SGHVS and CDR2 FNYEAQ. This CDR3 contains 13 residues. The CDR3 region has the DNA TGTGCCAGCAGCCCCCCCCAAGGAACCGAGCAGTACTTC. Its translation: CASSPPQGTEQYF.

The rearrangement joins TRBV28 to TRBJ1-1; 7 bases are shared with TRBD1. Trimming cost V 5 bases and J 5 bases; bases outside gene matches: 14. Germline lookup yields CDR1 MDHEN and CDR2 SYDVKM. CDR3 length equals 16 residues. Written as DNA, the CDR3 is TGTGCCAGCAGTCTCCTGAAGATGACAGGGCGGACTGAAGCTTTCTTT. This translates into CASSLLKMTGRTEAFF.

This clonotype was seen a few times. The V gene is TRBV20-1, the J gene TRBJ2-3, with D unresolved. Trimming removed 0 bases at V and 3 bases at J, with 7 bases between. The CDR3 consists of 13 residues. Germline loops: CDR1 DFQATT, CDR2 SNEGSKA (reference sequence). CDR3 bases: TGCAGTGCTAGAGAACACGGGACAGATACGCAGTATTTT. Amino acid sequence: CSAREHGTDTQYF.

V usage is TRBV7-2 and J usage is TRBJ2-3, with 12 bases matching TRBD2. CDR1 SGHTA and CDR2 FQGNSA come from the germline V gene. The V segment lost 1 base and the J segment 1 base; nucleotides outside the gene matches: 6. The CDR3 runs to 18 residues. CDR3 DNA sequence: TGTGCCAGCAGCTTAGAGCTAGCGGGGGGGCTGGGCACAGATACGCAGTATTTT. It codes for CASSLELAGGLGTDTQYF.

The chain links TRBV7-9 to TRBJ1-1, with 11 bases that match TRBD1. The CDR3 is 14 amino acids. Germline CDR1 SEHNR, CDR2 FQNEAQ (reference sequence). J lost 11 bases, V lost 5 bases, and 10 bases had no gene match. CDR3 protein: CASSNGQGARYAFF. CDR3 nucleotide sequence: TGTGCCAGCAGCAACGGACAGGGGGCGCGGTACGCTTTCTTT.

The V gene is TRBV6-5, the J gene TRBJ2-1; possibly TRBD1 for D (5 bases). CDR1 and CDR2 from the germline V gene are MNHEY and SVGAGI. The CDR3 runs to 12 residues. Trimming took 4 bases from V and 9 from J, leaving 10 bases between them. Here the CDR3 reads CASSSGASEQFF. CDR3 in DNA: TGTGCCAGCAGTTCTGGGGCTAGTGAGCAGTTCTTC.

This clonotype was counted ten times or more. The germline gene is not matched at one end of the junction; a read error may be the cause. V usage is TRBV5-1 and J usage is TRBJ2-7, with D tentatively TRBD1 (5 bases). This CDR3 contains 14 residues. In germline, CDR1 is SGHRS, CDR2 YFSETQ. Written as DNA, the CDR3 is TGTGCCAGCAGCTTAGGACAAAGCTCCTACGAGCAGTACTTC. Its protein product is CASSLGQSSYEQYF.

This clonotype was detected a few times. The chain links TRBV12-3 or TRBV12-4 to TRBJ1-6; possibly TRBD1 for D (6 bases). The CDR3 loop spans 13 amino acids. Trimming stripped 6 bases from V and 8 bases from J, with 11 bases between. Here the CDR3 reads CASSGRGYSPLHF. CDR3 DNA: TGTGCCAGCAGCGGCAGGGGCTATTCACCCCTCCACTTT.

This clonotype was seen at least ten times. The chain has TRBV5-1 and TRBJ2-1, with 15 bases fitting TRBD2. The CDR3 totals 20 residues. Germline V gene sequence: CDR1 SGHRS, CDR2 YFSETQ. J lost 5 bases, V lost 4 bases, and 16 bases had no gene match. CDR3 DNA sequence: TGCGCCAGCAGCGCAACGACAGGACTAGCGGGAGGGCCTAGGAACAATGAGCAGTTCTTC. Its protein is CASSATTGLAGGPRNNEQFF.

V is TRBV5-1 and J is TRBJ2-5; D may correspond to TRBD1 or TRBD2 (5 bases each). The CDR3 spans 17 residues. Trimming removed 4 bases at V and 5 bases at J, with 24 bases between. In germline, CDR1 is SGHRS, CDR2 YFSETQ. The CDR3 loop reads CASSLLVGVFFGETQYF. CDR3 DNA: TGCGCCAGCAGCCTCCTGGTGGGGGTTTTCTTTGGGGAGACCCAGTACTTC. The entire variable domain, with the rest obtained from reference TRBV5-1 and TRBJ2-5, is as follows: KAGVTQTPRYLIKTRGQQVTLSCSPISGHRSVSWYQQTPGQGLQFLFEYFSETQRNKGNFPGRFSGRQFSNSRSEMNVSTLELGDSALYLCASSLLVGVFFGETQYFGPGTRLLVL.

The genes are TRBV20-1 and TRBJ2-7; D not certain. This CDR3 is built from 12 residues. V lost 5 bases and J 3 bases, leaving 11 bases between the germline ends. Germline V CDR1 and CDR2: DFQATT, SNEGSKA (reference sequence). The DNA of the CDR3 is TGCAGTGCTTCATTAGACCGCTACGAGCAGTACTTC. Protein product: CSASLDRYEQYF.

The chain employs TRBV2 and TRBJ1-2; TRBD1 might be the D (5 bases). V lost 7 bases and J lost 4, with 10 bases in between. The CDR3 has 12 amino acids. Germline-derived CDR1 and CDR2 are SNHLY and FYNNEI. The CDR3 is CASNGQSYGYTF. The CDR3 DNA reads as TGTGCCAGCAATGGACAATCCTATGGCTACACCTTC.

The chain links TRBV3-1 to TRBJ1-1; maybe TRBD1 (5 bases). The CDR3 has 15 residues. Germline lookup yields CDR1 LGHDT and CDR2 YNNKEL (reference sequence). The V end lost 1 base, the J end lost 5 bases, and 14 bases lay between the germline ends. In DNA form, the CDR3 reads TGTGCCAGCAGCCAAGGGCTCACAGGTTGGACTGAAGCTTTCTTT. This codes for CASSQGLTGWTEAFF. Together with reference TRBV3-1 and TRBJ1-1, the CDR3 gives the full variable domain: DTAVSQTPKYLVTQMGNDKSIKCEQNLGHDTMYWYKQDSKKFLKIMFSYNNKELIINETVPNRFSPKSPDKAHLNLHINSLELGDSAVYFCASSQGLTGWTEAFFGQGTRLTVV.